This T cell receptor beta chain was sequenced during a study of shared clonotypes between healthy human individuals (TCRdb year 2020). A note on the overall study: The cohort included three men and a couple of women between 18 and 49 years of age. Different laboratories and diverse techniques were used to prepare libraries and sequence TCR repertoires, to increase sequencing depth and limit assay-specific biases. To estimate repertoire size and how much clonotype sharing occurs between individuals, the study deeply sequenced the blood TCR repertoires of about five healthy adults. For each donor, three plates each were used for CD4 naive and CD4 memory, two plates were used for CD8 naive, and one plate was used for CD8 memory. Each donor's leukapheresis produced roughly between roughly 0.94 and 9.5 billion PBMCs.

Using the deep immunoSEQ assay, multiplex PCR amplified TCR CDR3 regions from genomic DNA. For each cell subset, the extracted genomic DNA was distributed evenly across all wells of several immunoSEQ 96-well plates, and each plate served as one replicate. For sorted subsets, each replicate PCR was loaded with approximately 200 ng genomic DNA, equivalent to some 27,000 T cell genomes. Purified libraries were quantified with a Qubit 3.0 fluorometer, sized on a Bioanalyzer 2100, and re-quantified with the KAPA Library Quantification kit. Each immunoSEQ 96-well plate was sequenced on its own single-read 150-cycle Illumina NextSeq 550 flow cell. From the authors' description of their analysis: Because the immunoSEQ output included only junctional sequences and no quality scores, the filtering could not be the same as the filtering used for full-length reads. Sequences were annotated with PyIR, a Python wrapper for IgBLAST v1.9, and V/J genes and CDR3 were assigned using IMGT germline references. Reads were filtered out if the reads had weak V/J assignments (E-value above 1e-6), no CDR3, stop codons, out-of-frame junctions, or ambiguous translated residues. V3J clonotypes were defined by identical inferred V gene, J gene, and CDR3 amino acid sequence. Percentage overlap between repertoires was calculated by dividing the number of shared unique clonotypes by the size of the smaller repertoire. RTK rarefaction, the Chao1 estimator, and Recon v2.1 estimates of unobserved clonotypes were used to assess repertoire richness. Generation probabilities were computed with OLGA for all TCRbeta clonotypes obtained by the gDNA method from several donors. Not all clones reach the TCRdb copy of this immuneACCESS table, which keeps in-frame sequences only. Checked studies attribute under half of the gap to unresolved V genes and leave the rest unexplained. V and J calls and clone size are copied from that table; D and trimming were computed from the DNA. This sample gives approximately 940,000 clones in total; about 80% of them show up just once. The ten biggest clones cover approximately 1.5% of the sample.

About this clone itself: The target of this receptor is not known. The record has no base qualities; no much larger clone is one base away. The sample carries other DNA sequences with the same CDR3.

Healthy HIV-negative adults with no recently reported acute infections or vaccinations were included as donors. Only Caucasian adults living in Nashville, Tennessee, USA were represented among the donors. Magnetic negative selection was used to enrich CD4+ T cells, after which naive cells were positively selected on CD45RA and the negative fraction became the memory subset. Blood was collected by leukapheresis, and PBMCs were isolated by Ficoll-Histopaque density gradient centrifugation and then cryopreserved in liquid nitrogen vapor phase. Analytical flow cytometry was used to check the purity and quantity of each magnetically sorted T cell population. Genomic DNA was isolated from each sorted fraction and quantified by UV absorbance on a Nanodrop 2000c. The full study reports these points: Estimated clonotype richness was generally larger for naive than for memory subsets. Around 5.4% of naive CD4, 3.5% of naive CD8, around 2.3% of memory CD4, and around 0.4% of memory CD8 clonotypes were shared across several donors. Incomplete sequencing was indicated by rarefaction of sorted-subset datasets, despite the large sequencing depth. Pairwise subsampling led to the expectation that sequencing depth would affect the degree of clonotype sharing among donors. The genetic and exposure-history diversity represented was limited by the small number of donors. Only blood was sampled, and tissue TCR repertoires likely differ from those in blood. Higher generation probabilities were observed for clonotypes shared by all four sorted-subset donors than for non-shared clonotypes.

V is shortened by 0 bases, J by 4 bases, and the region joining them spans 6 bases. From the cysteine up to the phenylalanine, the CDR3 has a length of 13 residues. Of all the DNA, just the CDR3 is kept, 39 bases in frame from base 1. In the germline V gene, CDR1 corresponds to SGHRS and CDR2 to YFSETQ. This receptor was taken from a man in his late teens or twenties in good health. The receptor chain draws on TRBV5-1 and TRBJ2-3, with TRBD2 perhaps the D gene, on 5 matching bases. The sample taken for sequencing was memory CD4+ T cells sorted from blood. The intended sense of this specimen's cell subset or site label: CD45RA-negative fraction. CDR3 reads: CASSLGLSDTQYF. The nucleotide sequence reads as follows: TGCGCCAGCAGCTTGGGACTATCAGATACGCAGTATTTT.